The clone carrying this T cell receptor (beta chain) was observed a handful of times. Both TRBC1 and TRBC2 were covered by a beta constant-region primer of two equimolar oligonucleotides. TCRdb passed the UMI-ligation and nested PCR reads through MiXCR, listing each CDR3 protein once. The sample carries about 85,000 distinct CDR3 sequences, around 13% recorded once. This entry is derived from a study of naive and memory T cell subsets. The CDR3 is made up of 16 amino acids. The germline gives CDR1 MDHEN, CDR2 SYDVKM. Deletions cut 4 bases from V and 6 bases from J, with 19 bases between. CMV status came from CD4+ T cell IFNgamma after overnight CMV lysate stimulation of fresh PBMCs.

This receptor was obtained from a human donor in good health. The sequencing sample was made of central memory CD4+ T cells from blood. The J gene is TRBJ2-1, the V gene TRBV28; D is undetermined. The CDR3 nucleotides read TGTGCCAGCAGTTCCCTGGACCCGATTCGTCCCAATGAGCAGTTCTTC. Protein: CASSSLDPIRPNEQFF.